This is a list of T cell receptor beta chains from one sample in a study of T cells after posttransplantation cyclophosphamide. Repertoires were generated with immunoSEQ multiplex PCR, while TCRdb's copy carries only in-frame clones and drops some. The sample shows fewer than 20,000 clones, around 68% of them seen only once. Material: PBMCs, obtained after an allogeneic stem cell transplant with post-transplant cyclophosphamide. All receptors come from a young adult male patient who received an allogeneic stem cell transplant from a related donor, was CMV-positive, and had acute GVHD only. Some T cells could come from the graft donor. Both conserved end residues are part of each CDR3. A D gene is named only where the DNA matches it firmly. Clone size is stated in some rows and not others, as once, few, many or a class when expanded.

abundance	j_gene	d_gene	v_gene	CDR3aa	CDR3nt
few	TRBJ1-2	TRBD1	TRBV18	CASSRGTGADYGYTF	TGTGCCAGCTCACGCGGGACAGGGGCTGACTATGGCTACACCTTC
NA	TRBJ1-2	TRBD1	TRBV11-2	CASSLGLQGADGYTF	TGTGCCAGCAGCTTAGGCCTACAGGGGGCGGATGGCTACACCTTC
NA	TRBJ1-3	NA	TRBV2	CASSDTRALGRNTIYF	TGTGCCAGCAGTGACACCAGGGCCCTCGGTCGAAACACCATATATTTT
NA	TRBJ1-6	NA	TRBV7-9	CASSLRQGEAPLHF	TGTGCCAGCAGCTTGAGGCAGGGTGAAGCACCCCTCCACTTT
NA	TRBJ2-5	TRBD2	TRBV5-6	CASSEMGTSGARTQYF	TGTGCCAGCAGTGAAATGGGGACTAGCGGGGCCAGGACCCAGTACTTC
NA	TRBJ2-5	NA	TRBV14	CASSPGDRSFQETQYF	TGTGCCAGCAGCCCGGGTGACAGATCCTTCCAAGAGACCCAGTACTTC
NA	TRBJ2-1	TRBD1	TRBV5-1	CASSGRTGDNEQFF	TGCGCCAGCAGCGGAAGGACAGGGGACAATGAGCAGTTCTTC
few	TRBJ1-1	TRBD1	TRBV7-6	CASSLGDSSGAFF	TGTGCCAGCAGCTTAGGGGACAGTTCGGGAGCTTTCTTT
NA	TRBJ1-1	TRBD1	TRBV4-2	CASSARQGNTEAFF	TGTGCCAGCAGCGCCCGACAGGGGAACACTGAAGCTTTCTTT
NA	TRBJ1-1	NA	TRBV7-9	CASSFQVPTEAFF	TGTGCCAGCAGCTTCCAGGTGCCCACTGAAGCTTTCTTT
NA	TRBJ1-5	NA	TRBV28	CASRTSSRRLLSNQPQHF	TGTGCCAGCAGGACGTCAAGCCGACGGTTACTAAGCAATCAGCCCCAGCATTTT
few	TRBJ1-1	NA	TRBV4-3	CASSYDRRAEAFF	TGCGCCAGCAGCTACGACCGACGGGCTGAAGCTTTCTTT
NA	TRBJ1-4	NA	TRBV7-2	CASSFGQRGEKLFF	TGTGCCAGCAGCTTTGGACAGCGGGGTGAAAAACTGTTTTTT
NA	TRBJ2-7	TRBD1	TRBV2	CASSEGNRGGEQYF	TGTGCCAGCAGTGAAGGGAACAGGGGTGGCGAGCAGTACTTC
NA	TRBJ1-1	NA	TRBV25-1	CASSEYGGNTEAFF	TGTGCCAGCAGTGAATATGGAGGGAACACTGAAGCTTTCTTT
once	TRBJ1-2	NA	TRBV7-9	CASSARKQDSNYGYTF	TGTGCCAGCAGCGCCCGCAAACAGGACAGTAACTATGGCTACACCTTC
NA	TRBJ2-5	NA	TRBV19	CASSIDPSSETQYF	TGTGCCAGTAGTATAGATCCTAGCTCGGAGACCCAGTACTTC
once	TRBJ2-7	NA	TRBV9	CASSVGGYTVEQYF	TGTGCCAGCAGCGTAGGAGGGTACACAGTAGAGCAGTACTTC
NA	TRBJ2-1	TRBD2	TRBV30	CAWSVVLAGEQFF	TGTGCCTGGAGTGTTGTTCTAGCGGGTGAGCAGTTCTTC
once	TRBJ1-5	NA	TRBV28	CASSPEDRPQHF	TGTGCCAGCAGTCCAGAGGATAGGCCCCAGCATTTT
NA	TRBJ2-6	NA	TRBV2	CASSDLRGSGANVLTF	TGTGCCAGCAGTGACCTCCGGGGTTCCGGGGCCAACGTCCTGACTTTC
NA	TRBJ2-7	NA	TRBV7-9	CASSSLAISIYEQYF	TGTGCCAGCAGCTCCTTAGCTATATCCATCTACGAGCAGTACTTC